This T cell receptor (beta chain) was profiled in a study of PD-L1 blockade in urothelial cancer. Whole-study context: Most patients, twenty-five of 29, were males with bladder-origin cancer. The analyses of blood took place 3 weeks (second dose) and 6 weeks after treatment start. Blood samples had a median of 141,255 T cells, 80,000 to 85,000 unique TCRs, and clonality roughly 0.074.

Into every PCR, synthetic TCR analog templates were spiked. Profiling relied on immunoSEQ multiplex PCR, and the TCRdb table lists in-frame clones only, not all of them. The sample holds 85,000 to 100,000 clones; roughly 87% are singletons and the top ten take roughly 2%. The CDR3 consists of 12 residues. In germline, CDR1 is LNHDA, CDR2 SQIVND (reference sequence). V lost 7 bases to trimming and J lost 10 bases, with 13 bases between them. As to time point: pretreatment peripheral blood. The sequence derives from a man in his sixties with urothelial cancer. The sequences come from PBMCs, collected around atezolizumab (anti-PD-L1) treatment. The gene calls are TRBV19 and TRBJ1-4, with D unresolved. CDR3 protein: CASTTPRGKLFF. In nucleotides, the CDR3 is TGTGCCAGTACCACCCCGAGAGGAAAACTGTTTTTT.